This T cell receptor beta chain came from a study of CD8 T cells in ankylosing spondylitis. Study results and caveats: Some of these motif variants have turned up before, in reports on reactive arthritis synovial fluid and blood.

This clonotype was picked up many times. Its antigen is undetermined. Germline V lookup: CDR1 LGHNA, CDR2 YSLEER. The V end lost 0 bases, the J end lost 6 bases, and 14 bases lay between the germline ends. This CDR3 is built from 15 residues. MiXCR was run by TCRdb on the 5' RACE reads, yielding one entry per CDR3 protein. The sample has 300,000 to 350,000 distinct CDR3 sequences; roughly 20% are singletons. Material: blood, either unsorted or a sorted T cell fraction (not recorded which). The sequence came from a female donor with ankylosing spondylitis or in good health (not recorded which). The chain links TRBV4-3 to TRBJ1-2; no reliable D call. The CDR3: CASSQEVGAGDGYTF. CDR3 sequence (DNA): TGCGCCAGCAGCCAAGAAGTGGGCGCAGGTGATGGCTACACCTTC.